The 24 T cell receptor beta chains below all came from one sample that was sequenced in a study of cytomegalovirus exposure and HLA in healthy donors. Primers: 60 Vbeta forward and 13 Jbeta reverse. The method was immunoSEQ multiplex PCR; TCRdb's version includes in-frame clones alone and lacks a portion of them. The data show roughly 130,000 clones, with 80% seen just once and about 3.3% held by the top ten. Sequences were obtained from PBMCs. These receptors were obtained from a male donor in good health and CMV-seronegative.

J is TRBJ1-2 and V is TRBV18; TRBD1 is a possible D gene (6 bases). V was pared by 2 bases and J by 3 bases, with 16 bases between. Germline CDR1 KGHSH, CDR2 LQKENI. The CDR3 loop spans 16 amino acids. The CDR3 protein is CASSPTGTLTDYGYTF. The CDR3 DNA sequence: TGTGCCAGCTCACCAACTGGGACACTAACCGACTATGGCTACACCTTC.

About this clone: This specimen includes other DNA sequences encoding the same CDR3. The chain has TRBV6-5 and TRBJ2-7, with no clear D. CDR3 length: 13 residues. Trimming left V 0 bases short and J 1 base short, with 4 bases between. Germline V lookup: CDR1 MNHEY, CDR2 SVGAGI. The CDR3 bases are TGTGCCAGCAGTTACTCATCTTCCTACGAGCAGTACTTC. It codes for CASSYSSSYEQYF.

The rearrangement uses TRBV20-1 and TRBJ2-1; no reliable D call. Germline CDR1 DFQATT, CDR2 SNEGSKA (reference sequence). This CDR3 has 11 residues. With 2 bases removed from V and 3 bases from J, the gap between germline ends came to 2 bases. In DNA form, the CDR3 reads TGCAGTGCTAGACTCTACAATGAGCAGTTCTTC. Its translation: CSARLYNEQFF.

Here the CDR3 DNA reads TGTGCCAGCAGCTTAGCTAAGTCGGGGAACACTGAAGCTTTCTTT. Encoded protein: CASSLAKSGNTEAFF. The rearrangement joins TRBV5-4 to TRBJ1-1; unclear D gene. This CDR3 spans 15 amino acids. Germline assignment: CDR1 SGHNT and CDR2 YYREEE (reference sequence). V was clipped by 2 bases and J by 1 base, with 12 bases between them.

This clone was recorded once. The chain recombines TRBV29-1 with TRBJ1-4; TRBD1 might be the D (5 bases). Germline V gene lookup returns CDR1 SQVTM and CDR2 ANQGSEA. The V end lost 7 bases, the J end lost 7 bases, and 19 bases lay between the germline ends. This CDR3 contains 14 residues. CDR3: CSALTGEVFEKLFF. CDR3 DNA sequence: TGCAGCGCACTCACGGGGGAGGTTTTTGAAAAACTGTTTTTT.

The chain uses TRBV6-4 and TRBJ2-7, with D perhaps matching TRBD1 (6 bases). V lost 6 bases, J lost 6 bases, and 15 bases lay in between. The germline V gene has CDR1 MRHNA and CDR2 SNTAGT. The CDR3 is 13 residues long. This CDR3 reads CASSAVRGGEQYF. The CDR3 coding sequence is TGTGCCAGCAGCGCCGTGCGAGGGGGCGAGCAGTACTTC.

The CDR3 here is CSARPLSGSSAFF. CDR3 DNA: TGCAGCGCCAGACCACTCTCGGGGAGTAGCGCTTTCTTT. V is TRBV29-1 and J is TRBJ1-1; no definite D call. V lost 7 bases, J lost 11 bases, and 23 bases lay in between. Germline V lookup: CDR1 SQVTM, CDR2 ANQGSEA. The CDR3 consists of 13 residues.

V usage is TRBV4-3 and J usage is TRBJ2-7; possibly TRBD2 for D (5 bases). Germline V gives CDR1 LGHNA, CDR2 YSLEER. V was cut by 1 base and J by 3 bases, with 13 bases left in between. The CDR3 has 15 amino acids. The CDR3 is CASSQVRTPSYEQYF. DNA for the CDR3: TGCGCCAGCAGCCAAGTCCGGACTCCTAGCTACGAGCAGTACTTC.

The rearrangement uses TRBV25-1 and TRBJ2-5; D is unclear. The end of the DNA aligns better with TRBJ2-7, so the J call may be wrong. CDR3 length equals 11 residues. CDR1 and CDR2 from the germline V gene are MGHDK and SYGVNS. The CDR3 coding sequence is TGTGCCAGCAGTGGGAACTACGAGCAGTACTTC. As protein: CASSGNYEQYF.

V is TRBV6-1 and J is TRBJ1-4, with TRBD1 identical over 12 bases. The junction had 6 bases not matched to a gene; V was cut back by 5 bases and J by 8 bases. CDR3 length: 15 amino acids. Germline V gives CDR1 MNHNS, CDR2 SASEGT. This CDR3 is CASSPRDRGLEKLFF. The DNA for the CDR3 is TGTGCCAGCAGTCCCCGGGACAGGGGGCTCGAAAAACTGTTTTTT.

V gene TRBV6-5 combines with J gene TRBJ2-4; no definite D call. The germline V gene encodes CDR1 MNHEY and CDR2 SVGAGI. The CDR3 spans 15 residues. Between the trimmed V and J ends, which lost 4 bases and 4 bases, there was a span of 14 bases. CDR3 region: CASSSSWASKNIQYF. In DNA form, the CDR3 reads TGTGCCAGCAGTTCCTCTTGGGCCAGTAAAAACATTCAGTACTTC.

The chain recombines TRBV7-3 with TRBJ1-6; D is unclear. The CDR3 loop spans 13 amino acids. V dropped 5 bases and J dropped 10 bases, with 12 bases sitting between them. Germline V gives CDR1 SGHTA, CDR2 FQGTGA. In nucleotides, the CDR3 is TGTGCCAGCAGCCTCGGGGAAGGATCACCCCTCCACTTT. Translation gives CASSLGEGSPLHF.

The genes are TRBV5-5 and TRBJ1-2; weak D call: TRBD1 (5 bases). In germline, CDR1 is SGHKS, CDR2 YYEKEE (reference sequence). V was cut by 1 base and J by 8 bases, with 15 bases left in between. The CDR3 has 14 amino acids. The CDR3 nucleotides are TGTGCCAGCAGCTTGTCGGCCAGGGCGCAAGGCTACACCTTC. Protein sequence: CASSLSARAQGYTF. Supplemented by reference TRBV5-5 and TRBJ1-2, the full variable domain reads DAGVTQSPTHLIKTRGQQVTLRCSPISGHKSVSWYQQVLGQGPQFIFQYYEKEERGRGNFPDRFSARQFPNYSSELNVNALLLGDSALYLCASSLSARAQGYTFGSGTRLTVV.

The chain employs TRBV9 and TRBJ2-1; 8 bases fit TRBD2. CDR1 is SGDLS, CDR2 YYNGEE, per germline. CDR3 size: 15 residues. The V segment lost 4 bases and the J segment 6 bases; nucleotides outside the gene matches: 9. CDR3 DNA: TGTGCCAGCAGCTTACGGGGGGGTGAAGCCAATGAGCAGTTCTTC. Protein product: CASSLRGGEANEQFF.

The chain uses TRBV18 and TRBJ2-5; D possibly corresponds to TRBD2 (5 bases). The J call may be faulty, since TRBJ2-7 better matches the DNA end. In germline, CDR1 is KGHSH, CDR2 LQKENI. The CDR3 spans 13 residues. Written as DNA, the CDR3 is TGTGCCAGCTCACCCCTAGGGAGCTACGAGCAGTACTTC. It specifies CASSPLGSYEQYF.

The chain carries TRBV7-2 and TRBJ1-1; no reliable D call. The CDR3 totals 16 residues. Germline V lookup: CDR1 SGHTA, CDR2 FQGNSA. Trimming shortened V by 0 bases and J by 8 bases, and 19 bases separated the two germline ends. CDR3 protein: CASSLAVGGLTGEAFF. In nucleotides, the CDR3 is TGTGCCAGCAGCTTAGCAGTGGGCGGGCTGACGGGCGAAGCTTTCTTT.

This chain links TRBV6-5 with TRBJ2-4, with 7 bases identical to TRBD1. The V gene's germline CDR1 is MNHEY and CDR2 SVGAGI. The CDR3 has 13 amino acids. J gave up 9 bases and V 5 bases, and 7 bases lay outside the gene matches. The CDR3 protein is CASSGEQGTIQYF. CDR3 nucleotide sequence: TGTGCCAGCAGTGGGGAACAGGGGACCATTCAGTACTTC.

This clone was found a few times. The chain links TRBV7-2 to TRBJ1-1; 10 bases are a match to TRBD1. The V gene's germline CDR1 is SGHTA and CDR2 FQGNSA. This CDR3 has 13 amino acids. V was pared by 5 bases and J by 11 bases, with 8 bases of the junction left unmatched. The CDR3 coding sequence is TGTGCCAGCAGCCCCCGGGACAGGGGCAATGCTTTCTTT. Protein sequence: CASSPRDRGNAFF.

The chain uses TRBV19 and TRBJ2-5, with 7 bases fitting TRBD1. This CDR3 contains 16 residues. The V segment lost 3 bases and the J segment 4 bases; nucleotides outside the gene matches: 11. Germline values: CDR1 LNHDA, CDR2 SQIVND (reference sequence). CDR3 DNA: TGTGCCAGTAGTATTAGGGGCAGGGGGTATACAGAGACCCAGTACTTC. Its translation: CASSIRGRGYTETQYF.

The V call is TRBV4-1, the J call TRBJ2-3, with D unresolved. Looked up from germline, CDR1 is MGHRA and CDR2 is YSYEKL. V was trimmed by 1 base and J by 2 bases, leaving 7 bases between them. The CDR3 consists of 14 residues. CDR3 sequence: CASSQAADTDTQYF. DNA for the CDR3: TGCGCCAGCAGCCAAGCTGCAGACACAGATACGCAGTATTTT.

The genes are TRBV20-1 and TRBJ2-7, with D unresolved. Germline CDR1 is DFQATT and CDR2 is SNEGSKA (reference sequence). V lost 0 bases, J lost 3 bases, and 3 bases lay in between. This CDR3 has 11 residues. CDR3 loop: CSARDIYEQYF. The CDR3 DNA follows: TGCAGTGCTAGAGATATCTACGAGCAGTACTTC.

The chain couples TRBV7-3 to TRBJ2-3, with D unclear. The CDR3 is made up of 13 amino acids. The germline CDR1 and CDR2 sequences are SGHTA and FQGTGA. V lost 2 bases and J lost 3, with 6 bases in between. CDR3 protein: CASSLYSTDTQYF. As DNA, the CDR3 is TGTGCCAGCAGCTTATACTCTACAGATACGCAGTATTTT.

This clone was seen a handful of times. The chain has TRBV14 and TRBJ1-3; possibly TRBD1 for D (5 bases). This CDR3 contains 15 residues. V lost 4 bases, J lost 0 bases, and 10 bases lay in between. Germline CDR1 and CDR2: SGHDN and FVKESK. As DNA, the CDR3 is TGTGCCAGCAGCCGACAGCAGAGCTCTGGAAACACCATATATTTT. Translating it yields CASSRQQSSGNTIYF.

The chain links TRBV6-5 to TRBJ1-4; possibly TRBD1 for D (5 bases). The germline V gene has CDR1 MNHEY and CDR2 SVGAGI. The CDR3 loop spans 15 amino acids. Trimming stripped 4 bases from V and 4 bases from J, with 13 bases between. The CDR3: CASSFWQGNNEKLFF. CDR3 DNA sequence: TGTGCCAGCAGTTTTTGGCAGGGAAATAATGAAAAACTGTTTTTT.